This T cell receptor beta chain was identified in a study of blood T cells in healthy people across ages. Study-wide points: Donor CMV status was unknown, possibly confounding expanded clonotype changes. Higher naive T cell percentage went strongly together with higher TCR beta diversity.

This CDR3 is 17 amino acids long. The germline gives CDR1 KGHDR, CDR2 SFDVKD. J was trimmed by 4 bases and V by 3 bases; bases with no gene match: 12. Sample-barcoded 5' priming and a J-beta primer mix drove a second PCR of about 6 to 12 cycles. Every single cDNA molecule received a tag from a template-switch adaptor with 12 random nucleotides. Every individual sample yielded 2.5 million or more paired-end reads (each containing CDR3). Each CDR3 protein is one row after TCRdb ran MiXCR on the 5' RACE reads. The repertoire holds about 590,000 distinct CDR3 sequences, with under 30% as singletons. This clonotype was found many times. Its target is unknown.

This rearrangement joins TRBV24-1 to TRBJ2-7, with TRBD1 identical over 9 bases. The sequence was collected from an elderly woman in good health. Sequencing was done on a sample of blood. CDR3: CATSDPTGQGTPYEQYF. The CDR3 DNA is TGTGCCACCAGTGATCCCACAGGACAGGGGACTCCATACGAGCAGTACTTC.